A selection of T cell receptor beta chains follows, all from one sample in a study of vaccination effects on CD4 cells after COVID-19. These receptors' antigens are unknown. Here immunoSEQ multiplex PCR was the method, and the copy in TCRdb shows in-frame clones only, minus some. The sample gives 30,000 or so clones, 72% of which show up once; approximately 30% is in the top ten. The source was CD4+ T cells from PBMCs cultured with a peptide pool, collected before COVID-19 vaccination. These receptors were collected from a human donor who had a prior SARS-CoV-2 infection. Both conserved end residues are part of each CDR3. A D gene is named only where the DNA matches it firmly. Some rows have no size entry. The others give once, few or many, or a class for an expanded clone.

v_gene	d_gene	abundance	j_gene	CDR3nt	CDR3aa
TRBV7-9	NA	few	TRBJ2-7	TGTGCCAGCAGGGGGGCGGGCGAGCAGTACTTC	CASRGAGEQYF
TRBV5-1	NA	NA	TRBJ2-7	TGCGCCAGCAGCTTGGGCAGGAGCTCCTACGAGCAGTACTTC	CASSLGRSSYEQYF
TRBV5-5	TRBD2	few	TRBJ2-1	TGTGCCAGCAGCTTGTCCGGGGGGTCATACAATGAGCAGTTCTTC	CASSLSGGSYNEQFF
TRBV5-3	NA	NA	TRBJ1-6	TGTGCCAGCCGAAAGTCCGGGACGGATGTTTCACCCCTCCACTTT	CASRKSGTDVSPLHF
TRBV4-1	NA	few	TRBJ1-2	TGCGCCAGCAGCGAACCGGGACGGAACTATGGCTACACCTTC	CASSEPGRNYGYTF
TRBV10-3	TRBD2	NA	TRBJ2-7	TGTGCCATCAGTGAGTCGGTAGCGGGCCGGGGGGACTTC	CAISESVAGRGDF
TRBV15	NA	NA	TRBJ2-5	TGTGCCACCAGCAGAGAGGCATGGGAGACCCAGTACTTC	CATSREAWETQYF
TRBV20-1	NA	once	TRBJ1-2	TGCAGTGGTAGTTGGGGGCGGCGTGGCTACACCTTC	CSGSWGRRGYTF
TRBV21-1	NA	NA	TRBJ1-1	TGTGCCACCATTGGAACACGGGGAAACACTGAAGCTTTCTTT	CATIGTRGNTEAFF
TRBV4-2	TRBD2	NA	TRBJ2-7	TGTGCCAGCAGCCCAAGTCGGTGGGGAGGGGAGCAGTACTTC	CASSPSRWGGEQYF
TRBV29-1	NA	NA	TRBJ1-1	TGCAGCGTTGTAAGGATCCCTGAAGCTTTCTTT	CSVVRIPEAFF
TRBV18	TRBD1	NA	TRBJ2-7	TGTGCCACCGACAGGGAAACGCGCTACGAGCAGTACTTC	CATDRETRYEQYF
TRBV21-1	NA	NA	TRBJ2-1	TGTGCCAGCAGCAAAGTTTCTCTAGCGCCCTCTTGGAATGAGCAGTTCTTC	CASSKVSLAPSWNEQFF
TRBV6-2/TRBV6-3	NA	NA	TRBJ2-7	TGTGCCAGCAGTTACTCCGACCCTCGGTCCTCCTACGAGCAGTACTTC	CASSYSDPRSSYEQYF
TRBV7-9	NA	NA	TRBJ1-2	TGTGCCAGCAGCTCCCTCCAGAACTATGGCTACACCTTC	CASSSLQNYGYTF
TRBV4-1	TRBD2	NA	TRBJ2-7	TGCGCCAGCAGCCAACGGATCTTTGGCGGGGGGGACTCCTACGAGCAGTACTTC	CASSQRIFGGGDSYEQYF
TRBV28	NA	NA	TRBJ2-7	TGTGCCAGCAGTTCCACAGGGTTCGAGCAGTACTTC	CASSSTGFEQYF
TRBV5-4	TRBD2	NA	TRBJ2-3	TGTGCCAGCAGCTTGGTCTCAGCGGGGGGGTGGGATACGCAGTATTTT	CASSLVSAGGWDTQYF
TRBV6-5	TRBD1	NA	TRBJ1-1	TGTGCCAGCAGTTCCGACAGGGGGGCGACTGAAGCTTTCTTT	CASSSDRGATEAFF
TRBV27	NA	NA	TRBJ2-7	TGTGCCAGCAGCCCATCGGGTGGGGCAATCTCCTACGAGCAGTACTTC	CASSPSGGAISYEQYF
TRBV5-1	NA	NA	TRBJ1-1	TGCGCCAGCAGCTTGGTCCGGGGAATGAACACTGAAGCTTTCTTT	CASSLVRGMNTEAFF
TRBV5-1	TRBD2	NA	TRBJ2-7	TGCGCCAGCAGCCCGTCGACTAGCGGGGGGATCTACGAGCAGTACTTC	CASSPSTSGGIYEQYF
TRBV4-1	NA	NA	TRBJ2-3	TGCGCCAGCAGCCAAGATTTCGTGGGAGGGGGGACAGATACGCAGTATTTT	CASSQDFVGGGTDTQYF
TRBV5-1	TRBD2	NA	TRBJ2-5	TGCGCCAGCAGCTTCCGACCGGGACTAGCCCGCCCAGAGACCCAGTACTTC	CASSFRPGLARPETQYF
TRBV20-1	TRBD1	NA	TRBJ1-5	TGCAGTGCTAGTGGACAGGGACGAGATCAGCCCCAGCATTTT	CSASGQGRDQPQHF
TRBV24-1	TRBD1	NA	TRBJ2-3	TGTGCCACCTCAGACAGGGGGCCCGCAGATACGCAGTATTTT	CATSDRGPADTQYF
TRBV3-1/TRBV3-2	NA	few	TRBJ2-7	TGTGCCAGCAGCCAAGTCCCCTACGAGCAGTACTTC	CASSQVPYEQYF
TRBV5-1	NA	NA	TRBJ2-1	TGCGCCAGCAGCGTGAGTATGGGCAGGGAGGTCTCCTACAATGAGCAGTTCTTC	CASSVSMGREVSYNEQFF
TRBV30	TRBD1	NA	TRBJ1-3	TGTGCCTGGACACAGGGGTACACCATATATTTT	CAWTQGYTIYF
TRBV6-1	NA	once	TRBJ2-7	TGTGCCAGCAGTGAAACATTGACTGCAAAGTACGAGCAGTACTTC	CASSETLTAKYEQYF
TRBV18	TRBD2	NA	TRBJ2-7	TGTGCCAGCTCACCGCTAGCGGGAGGGTCGGGCGAGCAGTACTTC	CASSPLAGGSGEQYF
TRBV2	NA	NA	TRBJ2-1	TGTGCCAGCAGTGAAGGACTTACCTCCTACAATGAGCAGTTCTTC	CASSEGLTSYNEQFF
TRBV19	NA	NA	TRBJ2-3	TGTGCCAGTAGTCTCCATCGTCCAGGGGCTGATACGCAGTATTTT	CASSLHRPGADTQYF
TRBV23-1	NA	NA	TRBJ2-1	TGCGCCAGCACGACAGGCTCCTACAATGAGCAGTTCTTC	CASTTGSYNEQFF
TRBV5-1	NA	NA	TRBJ2-7	TGCGCCAGCAAACAGTACTACGAGCAGTACTTC	CASKQYYEQYF
TRBV10-1	NA	NA	TRBJ1-1	TGCGCCAGCAGTAGGTTTTTAACGATATACAATGAAGCTTTCTTT	CASSRFLTIYNEAFF
TRBV3-1/TRBV3-2	TRBD1	NA	TRBJ2-7	TGTGCCAGCAGAGCCACGACAGGGGTGGCCGACGAGCAGTACTTC	CASRATTGVADEQYF